A selection of T cell receptor beta chains follows, all from one sample in a study of identical twins. MiXCR, run by TCRdb on the 5' RACE reads, gives a single entry per CDR3 protein. The table shows 500,000 or so distinct CDR3 sequences, with approximately 15% occurring only once. In addition, the sample was reused for a study of yellow fever vaccine responses in identical twins.

The source material was CD4+ T cells sorted from blood. These receptors originate from a woman aged 18-29 years in good health. Both conserved end residues are part of each CDR3. The D gene is left open where the match is weak. Size is omitted from some rows. Given values are once, few, many or a class for expanded clones.

d_gene,abundance,v_gene,len,j_gene,CDR3nt,CDR3aa
.,.,TRBV24-1,13,TRBJ2-2,TGTGCCACCCGGACAGGAGGGGACGGGGAGCTGTTTTTT,CATRTGGDGELFF
.,many,TRBV6-2/TRBV6-3,12,TRBJ2-3,TGTGCCAGCACCTCTAGCGTAGATACGCAGTATTTT,CASTSSVDTQYF
.,.,TRBV7-9,15,TRBJ2-7,TGTGCCAGCAGCTTAGAGGGGACCGTACTCTACGAGCAGTACTTC,CASSLEGTVLYEQYF
.,.,TRBV6-5,11,TRBJ2-7,TGTGCCAGCAGTACCCAGGGAAAGCAGTACTTC,CASSTQGKQYF
.,few,TRBV7-2,14,TRBJ2-4,TGTGCCAGCAGCTTAACAGGGCACAGGAACATTCAGTACTTC,CASSLTGHRNIQYF
TRBD1,.,TRBV7-6,15,TRBJ1-2,TGTGCCAGCAGCTTATCTTCCGGACAGGGATTGGACTACACCTTC,CASSLSSGQGLDYTF
.,many,TRBV11-1,12,TRBJ1-1,TGTGCCAGTAAACAGGGTGACACTGAAGCTTTCTTT,CASKQGDTEAFF
TRBD1,few,TRBV4-3,15,TRBJ2-7,TGCGCCAGCAGCCAAGTGGACAGGGGCAACCACGAGCAGTACTTC,CASSQVDRGNHEQYF
.,.,TRBV21-1,15,TRBJ2-7,TGTGCCAGCAGCAAATTTTGGGGAGAGGCCTACGAGCAGTACTTC,CASSKFWGEAYEQYF
.,many,TRBV5-1,19,TRBJ2-7,TGCGCCAGCAGCTTTTTATCCGGACAACTACCTGTCCTCTCCTACGAGCAGTACTTC,CASSFLSGQLPVLSYEQYF
.,.,TRBV28,15,TRBJ2-7,TGTGCCAGCATCCCCAACCGCGACAGCTACTACGAGCAGTACTTC,CASIPNRDSYYEQYF
.,.,TRBV4-1,13,TRBJ2-5,TGCGCCAGCAGCCAAGAAGGGTGGAAGACCCAGTACTTC,CASSQEGWKTQYF
.,.,TRBV28,14,TRBJ2-7,TGTGCCAGCAGCCCGACCGGGACCACCTACGAGCAGTACTTC,CASSPTGTTYEQYF
TRBD2,few,TRBV6-2/TRBV6-3,16,TRBJ2-1,TGTGCCAGCACTTCGTTACTAGCGCTTTCCTACAATGAGCAGTTCTTC,CASTSLLALSYNEQFF
.,.,TRBV7-9,13,TRBJ2-3,TGTGCCAGCAGCTTAACAGTAATCGGCACGCAGTATTTT,CASSLTVIGTQYF
TRBD2,many,TRBV5-1,14,TRBJ2-7,TGCGCCAGCGGACTAGCGGCTGACTCCTACGAGCAGTACTTC,CASGLAADSYEQYF
TRBD1,.,TRBV6-2/TRBV6-3,15,TRBJ2-7,TGTGCCAGCAGTTACTCCCGACAGGGTACCTACGAGCAGTACTTC,CASSYSRQGTYEQYF
.,few,TRBV14,19,TRBJ2-7,TGTGCCAGCAGCCAAGATAAGGCGAGGGGTAAGGAGGGATCCTACGAGCAGTACTTC,CASSQDKARGKEGSYEQYF
.,few,TRBV9,17,TRBJ2-3,TGTGCCAGCAGCGTTGGGGGTCGGGGGCCCTCCACAGATACGCAGTATTTT,CASSVGGRGPSTDTQYF
TRBD1,few,TRBV3-1,14,TRBJ1-2,TGTGCCAGCAGCGGCCTGACAGGGCTGTCTGGCTACACCTTC,CASSGLTGLSGYTF
.,few,TRBV28,13,TRBJ2-2,TGTGCCACCACAAGAGGGACTTCCGGGGAGCTGTTTTTT,CATTRGTSGELFF
TRBD2,.,TRBV10-2,15,TRBJ2-5,TGCGCCAGCAGTGACCGGACTAGCGGTGCAGAGACCCAGTACTTC,CASSDRTSGAETQYF
TRBD1,.,TRBV5-1,14,TRBJ1-6,TGCGCCAGCACCCCACAGACAGGGGGATCACCCCTCCACTTT,CASTPQTGGSPLHF
.,.,TRBV6-2/TRBV6-3,14,TRBJ2-1,TGTGCCAGCGGCCTCTGGGACTCCAACAATGAGCAGTTCTTC,CASGLWDSNNEQFF
.,few,TRBV7-3,13,TRBJ2-7,TGTGCCAGCAGTCTTGGAATGTACTACGAGCAGTACTTC,CASSLGMYYEQYF
.,.,TRBV21-1,16,TRBJ2-7,TGTGCCAGCAGCCCGCGAGGGACTAGCGATGTTTACGAGCAGTACTTC,CASSPRGTSDVYEQYF
TRBD2,many,TRBV12-3/TRBV12-4,15,TRBJ2-1,TGTGCCAGCAGTCCCGGGACTAGCGGCTACAATGAGCAGTTCTTC,CASSPGTSGYNEQFF
TRBD1,.,TRBV4-2,15,TRBJ1-1,TGTGCCAGCAGCCAAGACTGGACAGGGGCAACTGAAGCTTTCTTT,CASSQDWTGATEAFF
.,few,TRBV12-3/TRBV12-4,13,TRBJ2-5,TGTGCCAGCAGTCCTAGACTACAAGAGACCCAGTACTTC,CASSPRLQETQYF
.,.,TRBV10-1,14,TRBJ2-1,TGCGCCAGCAGTGAGGGGGGCCGGGTGGGTGAGCAGTTCTTC,CASSEGGRVGEQFF
TRBD1,.,TRBV29-1,15,TRBJ1-2,TGCAGCGTTGAAGCTGGGACAGGGATTAACTATGGCTACACCTTC,CSVEAGTGINYGYTF
.,many,TRBV11-2,16,TRBJ2-7,TGTGCCAGCAGCTTAGATGGCGGGAAGTTGTCCTACGAGCAGTACTTC,CASSLDGGKLSYEQYF
TRBD1,.,TRBV28,14,TRBJ1-5,TGTGCCAGCACCCTACAGGGGTCGGGGCAGCCCCAGCATTTT,CASTLQGSGQPQHF
TRBD2,many,TRBV10-3,17,TRBJ2-1,TGTGCCATCAGGGGGGTAGCGGGAGAGGGGGCTCACAATGAGCAGTTCTTC,CAIRGVAGEGAHNEQFF
.,.,TRBV7-6,15,TRBJ2-2,TGTGCCAGCAGCTGGACTCCCGCCTACACCGGGGAGCTGTTTTTT,CASSWTPAYTGELFF
.,many,TRBV6-2/TRBV6-3,14,TRBJ2-7,TGTGCCAGCAGCCAGGACCGCAGCTCCTACGAGCAGTACTTC,CASSQDRSSYEQYF
TRBD1,few,TRBV7-2,15,TRBJ2-7,TGTGCCAGCAGCTTATCAGGGACAGGGGCGTGGGAGCAGTACTTC,CASSLSGTGAWEQYF
.,many,TRBV5-1,13,TRBJ1-2,TGCGCCAGCAGCTTGGACGGCGTTGATGGCTACACCTTC,CASSLDGVDGYTF
TRBD2,.,TRBV3-1,15,TRBJ2-7,TGTGCCAGCAGCCCGACTAGCCGCGGAGCCTACGAGCAGTACTTC,CASSPTSRGAYEQYF
.,few,TRBV25-1,13,TRBJ2-1,TGTGCCAGCAGTGCAACAGGGTGGAATGAGCAGTTCTTC,CASSATGWNEQFF
TRBD1,few,TRBV12-3/TRBV12-4,15,TRBJ1-2,TGTGCCAGCAGGGAGACAGGGACAATCTCCAATGGCTACACCTTC,CASRETGTISNGYTF
TRBD2,.,TRBV15,20,TRBJ2-7,TGTGCCACCAGCAGAGAAAAGAAAACATCCGGACTAGCTAATTCCTACGAGCAGTACTTC,CATSREKKTSGLANSYEQYF
.,many,TRBV4-2,14,TRBJ1-1,TGTGCCAGCAGCCAGGGTGGGACGAACACTGAAGCTTTCTTT,CASSQGGTNTEAFF
.,.,TRBV19,13,TRBJ1-1,TGTGCCAGTAGTATGACAGTCGACACTGAAGCTTTCTTT,CASSMTVDTEAFF
.,many,TRBV12-3/TRBV12-4,13,TRBJ2-2,TGTGCCAGCACACCCTGGGACACCGGGGAGCTGTTTTTT,CASTPWDTGELFF
TRBD1,.,TRBV29-1,14,TRBJ2-7,TGCAGCGTGGTACCGGGACAGGGGGTCCACGAGCAGTACTTC,CSVVPGQGVHEQYF
.,few,TRBV20-1,14,TRBJ2-1,TGCAGTGCTAGGACCGGAGGGCTCTACAATGAGCAGTTCTTC,CSARTGGLYNEQFF
.,few,TRBV4-3,14,TRBJ2-1,TGCGCCAGCAGCCTGACGGGGGTGGCGAATGAGCAGTTCTTC,CASSLTGVANEQFF
.,.,TRBV15,13,TRBJ2-1,TGTGCCACCAGCAGAGATCGCGGACAGAGGGAGTTCTTC,CATSRDRGQREFF
.,few,TRBV27,14,TRBJ1-1,TGTGCCAGCAGTGCCAGGGGTCGGGACACTGAAGCTTTCTTT,CASSARGRDTEAFF
.,many,TRBV7-7,15,TRBJ2-1,TGTGCTAGCAGCTTAGCGAGGAGCTCCTACAATGAGCAGTTCTTC,CASSLARSSYNEQFF
.,.,TRBV6-2/TRBV6-3,12,TRBJ2-5,TGTGCCACCGCTCCCCCAACTGGGACCCAGTACTTC,CATAPPTGTQYF
.,.,TRBV28,12,TRBJ2-6,TGTGCCAGCCGAGAGGGGGCCAACGTCCTGACTTTC,CASREGANVLTF
TRBD2,few,TRBV10-3,14,TRBJ2-7,TGTGCCATCAGGGGTAGCGGGAAATTTGGCGAGCAGTACTTC,CAIRGSGKFGEQYF
.,.,TRBV11-2,15,TRBJ2-1,TGTGCCAGCAGTCCCGGGACACTCTCCGTAAATGAGAAGTTCTTC,CASSPGTLSVNEKFF
TRBD1,few,TRBV12-3/TRBV12-4,15,TRBJ2-7,TGTGCCAGCACACCCATCACGGGACAGGGAGGCGAGCAGTACTTC,CASTPITGQGGEQYF
.,.,TRBV20-1,17,TRBJ1-6,TGCAGTGCTAGAGGAACAGGGAGGAACTCCTATAATTCACCCCTCCACTTT,CSARGTGRNSYNSPLHF
TRBD1,.,TRBV12-3/TRBV12-4,14,TRBJ2-2,TGTGCCAGCAGGCGGACAGGGAAAGCCGGGGAGCTGTTTTTT,CASRRTGKAGELFF
TRBD2,.,TRBV9,16,TRBJ2-7,TGTGCCAGCAGCGCGACCGGGACTAGCGGGGTGCTCGAGCAGTACTTC,CASSATGTSGVLEQYF